Below, 12 T cell receptor beta chains from the same sample are listed, as sequenced in a study of post-analysis software for immune sequencing data. Points from the study as a whole: Elevated frequency relative to controls characterized about 5 TRBV segments in patients, TRBV5-6, TRBV5-1 and TRBV20-1 among them.

Their recognized antigens are unknown. Prepared TCR beta cDNA libraries contained unique molecular identifiers. TCRdb reprocessed the PCR reads via MiXCR and lists one record per CDR3 protein. Of 650,000 to 900,000 distinct CDR3 sequences listed, about 45% are singletons. The sequenced sample was blood. These receptors were taken from a girl aged 10 to 17 with multiple sclerosis.

The chain joins TRBV7-9 to TRBJ2-6; 7 bases agree with TRBD2. This CDR3 is 18 amino acids long. The trim removed 5 bases at V and 1 base at J, leaving 11 bases unmatched. Looked up from germline, CDR1 is SEHNR and CDR2 is FQNEAQ (reference sequence). The CDR3 DNA follows: TGTGCCAGCAGCCCCCGGGGAGGGGTAGGATCTGGGGCCAACGTCCTGACTTTC. It specifies CASSPRGGVGSGANVLTF.

The chain carries TRBV5-1 and TRBJ2-1; the D gene is possibly TRBD2 (5 bases). CDR1 is SGHRS, CDR2 YFSETQ, per germline. Trimming took 5 bases from V and 10 from J, leaving 13 bases between them. The CDR3 runs 12 residues. The DNA of the CDR3 is TGCGCCAGCAGTCGGGGAGATCGGGAGCAGTTCTTC. This sequence encodes CASSRGDREQFF.

This clonotype was counted a few times. The rearrangement joins TRBV29-1 to TRBJ2-3; D is undetermined. Germline V gene sequence: CDR1 SQVTM, CDR2 ANQGSEA. CDR3 size: 13 residues. Trimming left V 4 bases short and J 0 bases short, with 8 bases between. CDR3 DNA sequence: TGCAGCGTTGGAGGACCTAGCACAGATACGCAGTATTTT. It translates to CSVGGPSTDTQYF.

The DNA for the CDR3 is TGTGCCAGCAGCCTCCGGGACAGCGCCTCCTACGAGCAGTACTTC. Translating gives CASSLRDSASYEQYF. The chain links TRBV7-2 to TRBJ2-7; 7 bases agree with TRBD1. V trimming: 5 bases; J trimming: 0 bases; junction bases outside the gene matches: 7. Germline CDR1 is SGHTA and CDR2 is FQGNSA. The CDR3 contains 15 residues.

This clonotype was seen only once. The chain has TRBV20-1 and TRBJ2-7, with D perhaps matching TRBD2 (6 bases). Germline V gene sequence: CDR1 DFQATT, CDR2 SNEGSKA (reference sequence). The ends were cut back, 0 bases at V and 3 bases at J, with 21 bases in the middle. CDR3 length equals 17 residues. This CDR3 is CSARDLDGGPYRYEQYF. For the CDR3, the DNA is TGCAGTGCTAGAGATTTGGACGGGGGTCCCTATCGCTACGAGCAGTACTTC.

This clonotype was detected a few times. The chain carries TRBV7-9 and TRBJ2-7; 7 bases are a match to TRBD1. Germline V gives CDR1 SEHNR, CDR2 FQNEAQ (reference sequence). V shed 4 bases and J 0 bases; nucleotides not matched to a gene: 3. The CDR3 has 14 amino acids. CDR3 sequence reads: CASSSGQTSYEQYF. The CDR3 DNA follows: TGTGCCAGCAGCTCGGGACAGACCTCCTACGAGCAGTACTTC.

This chain links TRBV27 with TRBJ2-5, with 10 bases that match TRBD2. V lost 1 base and J lost 4; bases outside the gene matches: 9. Germline CDR1 and CDR2: MNHEY and SMNVEV (reference sequence). The length of the CDR3 is 17 residues. The CDR3 region has the DNA TGTGCCAGCAGTTTATGGGGGTCTAGCGGGAGCGGAGAGACCCAGTACTTC. This codes for CASSLWGSSGSGETQYF.

The chain links TRBV5-1 to TRBJ2-1; D might be TRBD1 (6 bases). The CDR3 extends over 15 amino acids. V lost 0 bases to trimming and J lost 7 bases, with 14 bases between them. The germline gives CDR1 SGHRS, CDR2 YFSETQ. CDR3 nucleotide sequence: TGCGCCAGCAGCTTGGGTCAGGGGACCTGGAATGAGCAGTTCTTC. It translates to CASSLGQGTWNEQFF. The full variable domain, completed using reference TRBV5-1 and TRBJ2-1, is KAGVTQTPRYLIKTRGQQVTLSCSPISGHRSVSWYQQTPGQGLQFLFEYFSETQRNKGNFPGRFSGRQFSNSRSEMNVSTLELGDSALYLCASSLGQGTWNEQFFGPGTRLTVL.

The chain combines TRBV28 with TRBJ1-1, with D possibly TRBD1 on 6 matching bases. The CDR3 covers 14 residues. Trimming stripped 7 bases from V and 4 bases from J, with 16 bases between. Germline V CDR1 and CDR2: MDHEN, SYDVKM. CDR3 protein: CASITGTPITEAFF. CDR3 sequence (DNA): TGTGCCAGCATAACCGGGACACCAATCACTGAAGCTTTCTTT.

This clonotype was found a few times. V gene TRBV6-1 combines with J gene TRBJ2-1; unclear D gene. The CDR3 sequence is 13 residues long. Germline CDR1 MNHNS, CDR2 SASEGT. V lost 4 bases to trimming and J lost 6 bases, with 10 bases between them. The CDR3 spells CASSGRTPNEQFF. CDR3 DNA sequence: TGTGCCAGCAGTGGACGGACCCCCAATGAGCAGTTCTTC.

V usage is TRBV7-2 and J usage is TRBJ2-1; the match to TRBD1 covers 7 bases. The CDR3 extends over 13 amino acids. V was pared by 3 bases and J by 8 bases, with 4 bases of the junction left unmatched. The V gene's germline CDR1 is SGHTA and CDR2 FQGNSA. The CDR3 reads CASSLTGLDEQFF. DNA for the CDR3: TGTGCCAGCAGCTTGACAGGGCTCGATGAGCAGTTCTTC.

As regards this clonotype: The junction does not match germline at one end; this may be a read error. CDR3 nucleotides: TGCAGTACTAGGGGCAACTATGGCAATGAGCAGTTCTTC. Translated: CSTRGNYGNEQFF. The V and J genes are TRBV20-1 and TRBJ2-1; TRBD1 or TRBD2 may be the D gene (5 bases each). The germline gives CDR1 DFQATT, CDR2 SNEGSKA (reference sequence). The CDR3 sequence is 13 residues long.